These 18 T cell receptor beta chains were all obtained from the same sample, sequenced in a study of blood T cell repertoires in COVID-19. Sequencing was performed with immunoSEQ multiplex PCR; in TCRdb, only in-frame clones are kept and a portion is missing. In the table there are about 160,000 clones, 92% of which are singletons. Sequencing was carried out using peripheral blood. These receptors came from a man aged 30 to 39 with COVID-19, enrolled during active disease.

In this sample, this clone turned up a few times. The chain employs TRBV7-9 and TRBJ2-3; 14 bases are shared with TRBD2. Germline V lookup: CDR1 SEHNR, CDR2 FQNEAQ (reference sequence). This CDR3 spans 19 amino acids. The V and J ends lost 5 bases and 5 bases, in that order; junction bases with no gene match: 15. CDR3 in DNA: TGTGCCAGCAGCCTGGGACTAGCGGGAGAGGGGGCACAGGGAGATACGCAGTATTTT. Translating it yields CASSLGLAGEGAQGDTQYF.

This chain connects TRBV7-9 to TRBJ1-4; D is unclear. The CDR3 spans 16 residues. The V end was cut by 7 bases, the J end by 5 bases, with 20 bases between. Germline CDR1 is SEHNR and CDR2 is FQNEAQ (reference sequence). The CDR3 DNA reads as TGTGCCAGCACCTATACCAGTGGAGGATGGAATGAAAAACTGTTTTTT. Translated, it gives CASTYTSGGWNEKLFF.

This clone occurred once. This chain connects TRBV11-3 to TRBJ2-5, with TRBD2 matching 7 bases. The CDR3 has 13 residues. V was clipped by 5 bases and J by 4 bases; unmatched bases: 4. Germline CDR1 reads SGHNT; CDR2 reads YENEEA. CDR3 bases: TGTGCCAGCAGCCCTTCGGGAGGAGAGACCCAGTACTTC. The encoded protein is CASSPSGGETQYF.

The sample holds one count of this clone. The chain has TRBV4-3 and TRBJ2-7, with a possible D match to TRBD2 (5 bases). V gave up 5 bases and J gave up 10 bases, with 12 bases separating them. Germline CDR1 LGHNA, CDR2 YSLEER. The CDR3 totals 11 residues. CDR3 sequence: CASSERGTQYF. CDR3 sequence (DNA): TGCGCCAGCAGCGAACGGGGAACACAGTACTTC.

V and J are TRBV7-9 and TRBJ1-1, with 7 bases aligning to TRBD1. CDR1 SEHNR and CDR2 FQNEAQ come from the germline V gene (reference sequence). The CDR3 contains 14 residues. The junction had 6 bases not matched to a gene; V was cut back by 5 bases and J by 3 bases. The CDR3, as DNA: TGTGCCAGCAGCATCGGGACAGCCCACACTGAAGCTTTCTTT. Translated: CASSIGTAHTEAFF. Looking up the rest from reference TRBV7-9 and TRBJ1-1 gives the full variable domain: DTGVSQNPRHKITKRGQNVTFRCDPISEHNRLYWYRQTLGQGPEFLTYFQNEAQLEKSRLLSDRFSAERPKGSFSTLEIQRTEQGDSAMYLCASSIGTAHTEAFFGQGTRLTVV.

The gene calls are TRBV18 and TRBJ2-1; D possibly corresponds to TRBD1 (5 bases). The V end was cut by 4 bases, the J end by 5 bases, with 15 bases between. The CDR3 length is 15 residues. Germline V CDR1 and CDR2: KGHSH, LQKENI. CDR3 DNA sequence: TGTGCCAGCTCACTATTCAGGGCAGGGCACAATGAGCAGTTCTTC. Its translation: CASSLFRAGHNEQFF.

The chain links TRBV19 to TRBJ1-1; TRBD1 matches 11 bases. CDR1 and CDR2 (germline): LNHDA, SQIVND (reference sequence). There are 16 residues in the CDR3. Trimming at V came to 5 bases and at J to 9 bases, leaving 14 bases not matched to a gene. CDR3 sequence (DNA): TGTGCCAGTAGTCCGAAGGGGACAGGGGGAGGTAGACAAGCTTTCTTT. As protein: CASSPKGTGGGRQAFF.

This chain joins TRBV7-9 and TRBJ1-6, with D possibly being TRBD1 (5 bases). Germline values: CDR1 SEHNR, CDR2 FQNEAQ (reference sequence). The CDR3 is 15 amino acids. V lost 5 bases, J lost 9 bases, and 17 bases lay in between. The DNA for the CDR3 is TGTGCCAGCAGCCAGCAGACAGCCACCGGTTCACCCCTCCACTTT. This encodes CASSQQTATGSPLHF.

The chain has TRBV5-8 and TRBJ2-7; 9 bases line up with TRBD2. CDR3 length equals 16 residues. The V gene's germline CDR1 is SGHTS and CDR2 YDEGEE. V shed 5 bases and J 3 bases; nucleotides not matched to a gene: 12. CDR3 sequence: CASRNKGTSSFYEQYF. CDR3 sequence (DNA): TGTGCCAGCAGAAATAAAGGGACTAGCAGCTTCTACGAGCAGTACTTC.

V usage is TRBV7-3 and J usage is TRBJ1-5, with a tentative D call TRBD1 (6 bases). Trimming pared 1 base from V and 5 bases from J, leaving 9 bases between. From germline, CDR1 is SGHTA and CDR2 FQGTGA. CDR3 length: 14 amino acids. The CDR3 region is CASSLRPGDQPQHF. For the CDR3, the DNA is TGTGCCAGCAGCTTAAGGCCAGGGGATCAGCCCCAGCATTTT.

The chain joins TRBV29-1 to TRBJ2-7; possible D gene TRBD1, 6 bases. V was cut by 6 bases and J by 10 bases, with 28 bases left in between. Looked up from germline, CDR1 is SQVTM and CDR2 is ANQGSEA. This CDR3 is 15 amino acids long. CDR3 DNA sequence: TGCAGCGTAAGGATTAGAGAGACAGGTTTAAACTCCCAGTACTTC. Amino acids: CSVRIRETGLNSQYF.

This clone turned up a few times. CDR3 bases: TGCGCCAGCAGCCAAGATTGGGACACTCCGGGTAATGGCTACACCTTC. Translated: CASSQDWDTPGNGYTF. The gene calls are TRBV4-3 and TRBJ1-2, with D possibly TRBD1 on 6 matching bases. V gave up 0 bases and J gave up 6 bases, with 17 bases separating them. CDR1 LGHNA and CDR2 YSLEER come from the germline V gene. The CDR3 consists of 16 residues.

The chain couples TRBV9 to TRBJ2-1; 8 nucleotides align to TRBD2. J was trimmed by 4 bases and V by 4 bases; bases with no gene match: 7. The CDR3 length is 15 residues. The V gene's germline CDR1 is SGDLS and CDR2 YYNGEE. This CDR3 is CASSLSGGVYNEQFF. The CDR3 nucleotides are TGTGCCAGCAGCCTATCCGGGGGGGTTTACAATGAGCAGTTCTTC.

The CDR3 sequence is CASSARTGGTGGYTF. In nucleotides, the CDR3 is TGTGCCAGCAGTGCTAGGACAGGGGGAACGGGTGGCTACACCTTC. The V and J genes are TRBV2 and TRBJ1-2, with 10 bases lining up with TRBD1. Germline-derived CDR1 and CDR2 are SNHLY and FYNNEI. Trimming at V came to 4 bases and at J to 7 bases, leaving 9 bases not matched to a gene. The CDR3 covers 15 residues.

This chain joins TRBV7-9 and TRBJ2-5; TRBD1 matches 8 bases. The germline gives CDR1 SEHNR, CDR2 FQNEAQ (reference sequence). J lost 4 bases, V lost 0 bases, and 10 bases had no gene match. CDR3 length: 17 residues. The CDR3 reads CASSLASVTGGLETQYF. The CDR3 DNA is TGTGCCAGCAGCTTAGCTTCAGTCACAGGGGGGTTAGAGACCCAGTACTTC.

V gene TRBV19 combines with J gene TRBJ1-2, with TRBD1 matching 9 bases. The ends lost 7 bases at V and 1 base at J; junction bases unmatched: 4. The V gene's germline CDR1 is LNHDA and CDR2 SQIVND (reference sequence). This CDR3 has 14 residues. CDR3 protein: CASTLTGGNYGYTF. In nucleotides, the CDR3 is TGTGCCAGTACCCTGACAGGGGGTAACTATGGCTACACCTTC.

The chain links TRBV19 to TRBJ1-5, with TRBD1 identical over 9 bases. CDR1 is LNHDA, CDR2 SQIVND, per germline (reference sequence). The CDR3 has 15 amino acids. The V segment lost 5 bases and the J segment 3 bases; nucleotides outside the gene matches: 5. The DNA of the CDR3 is TGTGCCAGTAGTTCCGGACAGGGGAACAATCAGCCCCAGCATTTT. Amino acid sequence: CASSSGQGNNQPQHF.

The J gene is TRBJ1-4, the V gene TRBV29-1; TRBD1 agrees at 8 bases. V gave up 3 bases and J gave up 6 bases; unmatched junction bases: 3. CDR3 length: 13 residues. The germline V gene has CDR1 SQVTM and CDR2 ANQGSEA. CDR3: CSVERQGHEKLFF. CDR3 DNA: TGCAGCGTTGAGAGACAGGGGCATGAAAAACTGTTTTTT.